Sequencing of this T cell receptor (beta chain) was carried out in a study of blood T cell repertoires in COVID-19. Study-wide background: Specimens from acute and convalescent COVID-19 originated in the United States, Italy and Spain. In each case, the material was cDNA or gDNA derived from T cells, B-cell-depleted T cells, or PBMCs.

The CDR3 totals 15 residues. V lost 7 bases to trimming and J lost 5 bases, with 17 bases between them. From germline, CDR1 is SNHLY and CDR2 FYNNEI. Original handling: Amplification of reference gene primers was used by the study to estimate nucleated cell counts. This table comes from immunoSEQ multiplex PCR, and its TCRdb copy is limited to in-frame clones, with some not included. That table is the source of V, J and clone size, and D and trimming were worked out from the DNA. The table lists around 75,000 clones, approximately 84% of them singletons. The clonotype comes from a man aged 50 or older with COVID-19, enrolled during active disease. The chain links TRBV2 to TRBJ1-4; maybe TRBD1 (5 bases). Sequenced material: peripheral blood. The CDR3 region is CASTGGKGSNEKLFF. Written as DNA, the CDR3 is TGTGCCAGCACTGGGGGGAAAGGGAGCAATGAAAAACTGTTTTTT.